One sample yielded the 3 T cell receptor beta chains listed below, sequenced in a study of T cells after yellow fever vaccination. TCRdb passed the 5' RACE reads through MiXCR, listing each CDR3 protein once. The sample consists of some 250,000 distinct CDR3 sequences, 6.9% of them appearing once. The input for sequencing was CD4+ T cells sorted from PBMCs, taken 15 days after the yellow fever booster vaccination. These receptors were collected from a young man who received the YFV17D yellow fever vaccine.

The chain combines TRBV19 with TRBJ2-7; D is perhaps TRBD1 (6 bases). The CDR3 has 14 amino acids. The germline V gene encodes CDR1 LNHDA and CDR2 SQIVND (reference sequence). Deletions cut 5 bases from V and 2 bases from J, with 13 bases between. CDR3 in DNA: TGTGCCAGTAGTGTCGGACAGCGAACCTACGAGCAGTACTTC. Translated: CASSVGQRTYEQYF.

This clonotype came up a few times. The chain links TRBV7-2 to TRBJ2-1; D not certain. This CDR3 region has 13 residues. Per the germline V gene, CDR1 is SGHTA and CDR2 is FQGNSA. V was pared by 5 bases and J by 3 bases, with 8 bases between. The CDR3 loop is CASSPPNYNEQFF. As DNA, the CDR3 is TGTGCCAGCAGCCCCCCTAACTACAATGAGCAGTTCTTC. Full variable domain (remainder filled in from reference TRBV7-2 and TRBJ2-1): GAGVSQSPSNKVTEKGKDVELRCDPISGHTALYWYRQSLGQGLEFLIYFQGNSAPDKSGLPSDRFSAERTGGSVSTLTIQRTQQEDSAVYLCASSPPNYNEQFFGPGTRLTVL.

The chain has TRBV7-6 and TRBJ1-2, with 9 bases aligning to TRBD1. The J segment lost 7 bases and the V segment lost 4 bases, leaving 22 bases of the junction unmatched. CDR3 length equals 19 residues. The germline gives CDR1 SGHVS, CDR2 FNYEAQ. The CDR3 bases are TGTGCCAGCAGCTCGTGGGGGAGGGGACAGGGACCTCCGCGGACTGGCTACACCTTC. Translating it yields CASSSWGRGQGPPRTGYTF.